One sample yielded the 22 T cell receptor beta chains listed below, sequenced in a study of cytomegalovirus exposure and HLA in healthy donors. PCR involved 60 Vbeta and 13 Jbeta primers. The protocol was immunoSEQ multiplex PCR, while the TCRdb copy is restricted to in-frame clones and leaves out a portion. In the table there are fewer than 250,000 clones, more than 75% of which are singletons. Input material: PBMCs. Source of these receptors: a woman aged 50 to 60 in good health and CMV-seronegative.

This clone was seen once. The chain uses TRBV5-1 and TRBJ2-1; maybe TRBD2 (6 bases). The CDR3 totals 14 residues. CDR1 is SGHRS and CDR2 is YFSETQ in the germline V gene. The ends were cut back, 2 bases at V and 5 bases at J, with 11 bases in the middle. CDR3 bases: TGCGCCAGCAGCTTAGGCGGGGCCAACAATGAGCAGTTCTTC. It translates to CASSLGGANNEQFF.

The genes are TRBV5-1 and TRBJ1-1; no reliable D call. Trimming shortened V by 0 bases and J by 6 bases, and 18 bases separated the two germline ends. The CDR3 runs to 16 residues. The germline V gene encodes CDR1 SGHRS and CDR2 YFSETQ. CDR3 residues: CASSLGALAPRAEAFF. The CDR3 coding sequence is TGCGCCAGCAGCTTGGGCGCCCTTGCACCGCGGGCTGAAGCTTTCTTT.

The chain links TRBV11-2 to TRBJ1-2; D gene unclear. Germline V gives CDR1 SGHAT, CDR2 FQNNGV. CDR3 length: 13 residues. V lost 1 base to trimming and J lost 7 bases, with 10 bases between them. The CDR3, as DNA: TGTGCCAGCAGCTTAGGTATCCTAGGTGGCTACACCTTC. Amino acids: CASSLGILGGYTF.

The chain recombines TRBV5-5 with TRBJ1-4; 10 positions match TRBD1. J was trimmed by 6 bases and V by 4 bases; bases with no gene match: 9. CDR1 and CDR2 from the germline V gene are SGHKS and YYEKEE (reference sequence). There are 16 residues in the CDR3. The CDR3 sequence is CASSRSMTGGYEKLFF. The CDR3 coding sequence is TGTGCCAGCAGCCGTTCCATGACAGGGGGCTATGAAAAACTGTTTTTT.

CDR3 residues: CASSLSSGTGVEQYF. The CDR3 DNA is TGTGCCAGCAGCCTAAGCTCCGGGACAGGGGTCGAGCAGTACTTC. The rearrangement links TRBV7-3 to TRBJ2-7, with 10 positions matching TRBD1. Trimming took 5 bases from V and 6 from J; bases not matched to a gene: 10. Germline V gene sequence: CDR1 SGHTA, CDR2 FQGTGA. CDR3 size: 15 residues. The whole variable domain, filled in from reference TRBV7-3 and TRBJ2-7, reads GAGVSQTPSNKVTEKGKYVELRCDPISGHTALYWYRQSLGQGPEFLIYFQGTGAADDSGLPNDRFFAVRPEGSVSTLKIQRTERGDSAVYLCASSLSSGTGVEQYFGPGTRLTVT.

This sequence joins TRBV29-1 and TRBJ2-2; D may be TRBD1 (6 bases). This CDR3 contains 14 residues. The germline V gene has CDR1 SQVTM and CDR2 ANQGSEA. Between the trimmed V and J ends, which lost 8 bases and 0 bases, there was a span of 13 bases. CDR3: CSSSGQTNTGELFF. CDR3 in DNA: TGCAGCTCATCAGGACAGACGAACACCGGGGAGCTGTTTTTT.

J is TRBJ2-3 and V is TRBV6-5; tentatively, D is TRBD1 (5 bases). The CDR3 is 13 residues long. Germline CDR1 is MNHEY and CDR2 is SVGAGI. Trimming took off 2 bases at V and 6 bases at J, with 9 bases between the two ends. Here the CDR3 reads CASSYRGRDTQYF. The CDR3, as DNA: TGTGCCAGCAGTTACAGGGGAAGGGATACGCAGTATTTT.

The V and J genes are TRBV7-2 and TRBJ1-6; unclear D gene. Per the germline V gene, CDR1 is SGHTA and CDR2 is FQGNSA. CDR3 length: 16 residues. V was pared by 5 bases and J by 7 bases, with 18 bases between. CDR3 protein: CASSGVMRVGNSPLHF. DNA for the CDR3: TGTGCCAGCAGCGGGGTTATGAGGGTAGGAAATTCACCCCTCCACTTT.

The chain carries TRBV5-4 and TRBJ2-3, with unresolved D. CDR1 SGHNT and CDR2 YYREEE come from the germline V gene (reference sequence). V was clipped by 0 bases and J by 2 bases, with 4 bases between them. The CDR3 covers 13 residues. CDR3 region: CASSLAVTDTQYF. DNA of the CDR3: TGTGCCAGCAGCTTGGCAGTCACAGATACGCAGTATTTT. The full variable domain, with the rest looked up from reference TRBV5-4 and TRBJ2-3, is ETGVTQSPTHLIKTRGQQVTLRCSSQSGHNTVSWYQQALGQGPQFIFQYYREEENGRGNFPPRFSGLQFPNYSSELNVNALELDDSALYLCASSLAVTDTQYFGPGTRLTVL.

V gene TRBV29-1 combines with J gene TRBJ2-1, with D tentatively TRBD2 (5 bases). The length of the CDR3 is 15 residues. Trimming took off 6 bases at V and 6 bases at J, with 21 bases between the two ends. Germline assignment: CDR1 SQVTM and CDR2 ANQGSEA. This chain's CDR3 is CSVAPIRGSPNEQFF. The CDR3 DNA follows: TGCAGCGTAGCCCCAATTAGAGGGAGCCCCAATGAGCAGTTCTTC.

The chain recombines TRBV5-1 with TRBJ1-2, with D tentatively TRBD1 (6 bases). The CDR3 length is 14 residues. The germline V and J ends were trimmed by 4 bases and 8 bases, with 18 bases remaining between them. CDR1 SGHRS and CDR2 YFSETQ come from the germline V gene. CDR3: CASSAQGTLYGYTF. The DNA of the CDR3 is TGCGCCAGCAGCGCCCAGGGGACCTTGTACGGCTACACCTTC.

This clone has more than one count but fewer than ten. One junction end disagrees with the germline gene, perhaps due to a read error. The chain links TRBV7-7 to TRBJ2-6, with D possibly matching TRBD1 (6 bases). Germline V gene data show CDR1 as SSHAT and CDR2 as FNYEAQ (reference sequence). The CDR3 runs to 18 residues. CDR3 sequence (DNA): TGTGCTAGCAGCCCTAGAGGCCTTTCAGGGGCTGGGGCCAACGTCCTGACTTTC. It translates to CASSPRGLSGAGANVLTF.

V usage is TRBV19 and J usage is TRBJ1-1; 7 nucleotides align to TRBD1. Trimming cost V 8 bases and J 5 bases; bases outside gene matches: 5. Germline loops: CDR1 LNHDA, CDR2 SQIVND (reference sequence). CDR3 length: 12 residues. The CDR3 DNA follows: TGTGCCAGTTGGGACAGTTGGACTGAAGCTTTCTTT. Translated, it gives CASWDSWTEAFF.

The CDR3: CASRPEGGALYEQYF. CDR3 DNA: TGCGCCAGCAGGCCCGAGGGGGGGGCACTCTACGAGCAGTACTTC. The chain couples TRBV5-1 to TRBJ2-7; perhaps TRBD2 as D (7 bases). Trimming took 5 bases from V and 3 from J, leaving 18 bases between them. From germline, CDR1 is SGHRS and CDR2 YFSETQ. The CDR3 sequence is 15 residues long.

This chain links TRBV6-5 with TRBJ2-3, with D hard to call. The V gene lost 1 base and the J gene lost 4 bases, with 9 bases spanning the gap. This CDR3 contains 14 residues. The germline CDR1 and CDR2 sequences are MNHEY and SVGAGI. The CDR3 DNA reads TGTGCCAGCAGTTACTTTTATAAATCAGATACGCAGTATTTT. Its translation is CASSYFYKSDTQYF.

The rearrangement links TRBV2 to TRBJ2-3, with 7 bases that match TRBD2. Germline loops: CDR1 SNHLY, CDR2 FYNNEI. The CDR3 has 14 residues. V trimming: 8 bases; J trimming: 3 bases; junction bases outside the gene matches: 8. CDR3 in amino acids: CASWGGSGTDTQYF. The CDR3 nucleotides read TGTGCCAGCTGGGGGGGGTCTGGAACAGATACGCAGTATTTT.

CDR3 coding DNA: TGTGCCAGTAGTCTGGGACAGGGGGCGACTGAAGCTTTCTTT. Translated: CASSLGQGATEAFF. This sequence joins TRBV19 and TRBJ1-1; 12 nucleotides align to TRBD1. Trimming took 5 bases from V and 5 from J; bases not matched to a gene: 3. The CDR3 totals 14 residues. Germline CDR1 LNHDA, CDR2 SQIVND (reference sequence).

This chain joins TRBV7-2 and TRBJ2-2; no definite D call. The CDR3 is 12 residues long. Germline V gene sequence: CDR1 SGHTA, CDR2 FQGNSA. The germline V and J ends were trimmed by 5 bases and 4 bases, with 5 bases remaining between them. The CDR3 coding sequence is TGTGCCAGCAGCCGGGTCACCGGGGAGCTGTTTTTT. This encodes CASSRVTGELFF.

The gene calls are TRBV7-2 and TRBJ1-2, with D uncertain. CDR1 SGHTA and CDR2 FQGNSA come from the germline V gene. CDR3 size: 16 residues. Trimming pared 5 bases from V and 2 bases from J, leaving 18 bases between. The CDR3 DNA reads as TGTGCCAGCAGCCTATGGACCGTGAGGGCCAACTATGGCTACACCTTC. It codes for CASSLWTVRANYGYTF.

The V gene is TRBV27, the J gene TRBJ2-7, with TRBD2 matching 8 bases. Germline V gene data show CDR1 as MNHEY and CDR2 as SMNVEV (reference sequence). This CDR3 region has 15 residues. V trimming: 5 bases; J trimming: 2 bases; junction bases outside the gene matches: 8. CDR3 nucleotides: TGTGCCAGCAGTCTCTTTAGCGGGACCACCTACGAGCAGTACTTC. Its protein product is CASSLFSGTTYEQYF.

This chain connects TRBV29-1 to TRBJ2-6; 7 bases map to TRBD1. Germline V gene data show CDR1 as SQVTM and CDR2 as ANQGSEA. CDR3 size: 15 residues. J gave up 19 bases and V 0 bases, and 18 bases lay outside the gene matches. The CDR3 loop reads CSVEETNRGRAVLTF. CDR3 nucleotide sequence: TGCAGCGTTGAAGAAACGAACAGGGGTCGGGCTGTACTAACTTTC.

The chain uses TRBV7-3 and TRBJ1-1; 8 bases fit TRBD1. Per germline, CDR1 SGHTA and CDR2 FQGTGA. Losses at the gene ends were 9 bases for V and 7 bases for J; bases not matched to a gene: 10. This CDR3 region has 13 residues. The CDR3 is CASSFAGTGEAFF. The DNA of the CDR3 is TGTGCCAGTTCATTCGCCGGGACAGGTGAAGCTTTCTTT. The full variable domain, with the rest looked up from reference TRBV7-3 and TRBJ1-1, is GAGVSQTPSNKVTEKGKYVELRCDPISGHTALYWYRQSLGQGPEFLIYFQGTGAADDSGLPNDRFFAVRPEGSVSTLKIQRTERGDSAVYLCASSFAGTGEAFFGQGTRLTVV.